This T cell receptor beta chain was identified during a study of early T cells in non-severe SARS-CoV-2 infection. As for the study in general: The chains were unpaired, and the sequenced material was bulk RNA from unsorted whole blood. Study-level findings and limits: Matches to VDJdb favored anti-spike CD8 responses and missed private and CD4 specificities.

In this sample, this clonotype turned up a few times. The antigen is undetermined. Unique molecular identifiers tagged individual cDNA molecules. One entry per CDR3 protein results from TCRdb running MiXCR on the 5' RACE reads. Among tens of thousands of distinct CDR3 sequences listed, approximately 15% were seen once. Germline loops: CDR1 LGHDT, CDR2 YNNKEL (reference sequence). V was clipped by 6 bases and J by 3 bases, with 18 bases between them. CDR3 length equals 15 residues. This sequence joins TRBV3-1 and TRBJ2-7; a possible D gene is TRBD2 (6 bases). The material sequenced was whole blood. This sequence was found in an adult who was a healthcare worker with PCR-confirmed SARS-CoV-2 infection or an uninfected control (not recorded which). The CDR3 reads CASSHGGSSHYEQYF. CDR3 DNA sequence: TGTGCCAGCAGTCATGGGGGGTCCTCCCACTACGAGCAGTACTTC.